This TCR beta chain was captured in a study of shared clonotypes between healthy human individuals. Study context: Donors consisted of two women and a few men between 18 and 49.

Naive CD8 cells lacked CD45RO and underwent positive selection for CCR7, leaving out terminally differentiated effector memory CD45RA+ cells. Study-wide points: Naive CD4 clonotypes were shared across a handful of donors at roughly 5%.

Sequencing used immunoSEQ multiplex PCR; TCRdb keeps in-frame clones, though not all of them. Of millions of clones listed, around 96% are singletons. Note on this clone: Its antigen is not known.

V lost 0 bases and J lost 7; bases outside the gene matches: 7. This CDR3 is built from 17 residues. CDR1 is SGHVS, CDR2 FQNEAQ, per germline. This clonotype was sampled from a man aged 18 to 30 in good health. The chain couples TRBV7-8 to TRBJ2-2, with 11 bases aligning to TRBD1. The source material was naive CD8+ T cells sorted from blood. For the CDR3, the DNA is TGTGCCAGCAGCTTAGCCCTTCCGGGACAGGGGGACGGGGAGCTGTTTTTT. This translates into CASSLALPGQGDGELFF. The full variable domain, completed using reference TRBV7-8 and TRBJ2-2, is GAGVSQSPRYKVAKRGQDVALRCDPISGHVSLFWYQQALGQGPEFLTYFQNEAQLDKSGLPSDRFFAERPEGSVSTLKIQRTQQEDSAVYLCASSLALPGQGDGELFFGEGSRLTVL.